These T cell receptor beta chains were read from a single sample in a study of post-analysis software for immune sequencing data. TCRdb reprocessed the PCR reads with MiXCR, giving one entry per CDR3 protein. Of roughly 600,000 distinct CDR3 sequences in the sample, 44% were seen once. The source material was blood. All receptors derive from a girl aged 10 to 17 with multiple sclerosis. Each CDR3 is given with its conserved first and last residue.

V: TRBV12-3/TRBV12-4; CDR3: CASSQQGVPQYF
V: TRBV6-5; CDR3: CASSPSGTPNYGYTF
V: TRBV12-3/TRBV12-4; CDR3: CASSFAPRNQPQHF
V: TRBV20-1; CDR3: CSAVGLAEGELQETQYF
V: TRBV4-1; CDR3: CASSQETTDYGYTF
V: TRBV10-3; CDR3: CAISRQGSNTEAFF
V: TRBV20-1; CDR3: CSARMAGGADGYTF
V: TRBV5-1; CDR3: CASRPDKDPYNEQFF
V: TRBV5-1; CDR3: CASSGWVGRENGYTF
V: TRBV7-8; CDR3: CASSSLGGAGAGGTQYF
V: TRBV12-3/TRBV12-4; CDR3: CASRPGQGASGYTF
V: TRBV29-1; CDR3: CSADGWASSKNIQYF
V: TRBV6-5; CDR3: CASSWPGQGEGEQYF
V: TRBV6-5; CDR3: CASSYSGQGEGEQFF
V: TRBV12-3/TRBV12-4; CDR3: CASSLGQGTYGYTF
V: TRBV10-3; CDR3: CAISEPSPGETQYF
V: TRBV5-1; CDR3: CASSLLAVPTDTQYF
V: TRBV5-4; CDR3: CASTPSGQSPSPLHF
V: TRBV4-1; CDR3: CASSQGGGGVEYF
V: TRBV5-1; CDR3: CASSPGLAAAGMGDTQYF
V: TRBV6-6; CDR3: CASSAPGGSSYNEQFF
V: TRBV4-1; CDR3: CASSQDPRGLAKNIQYF
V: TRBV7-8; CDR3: CASSLSGNPLAKNIQYF
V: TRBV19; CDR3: CASSPETGRLAKNIQYF
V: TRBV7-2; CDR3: CASSPRRQERGYTF
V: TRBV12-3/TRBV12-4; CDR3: CASSPLTEQFF
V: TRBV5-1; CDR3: CASSLLTGTSGTDEQFF
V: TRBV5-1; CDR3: CASSLNPIVAGEDPYNEQFF
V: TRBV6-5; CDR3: CASSYRRRGMYEQYF
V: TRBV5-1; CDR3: CASSFSNNEQFF
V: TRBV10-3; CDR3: CAISESKAGGKNIQYF
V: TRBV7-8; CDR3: CASTDSYGYTF
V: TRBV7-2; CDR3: CASSLTRSSYEQYF
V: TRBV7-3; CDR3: CASSLWLAGGHGELFF
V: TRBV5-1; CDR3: CASSAEGGFGNRPQHF
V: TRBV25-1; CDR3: CASRDVSSGANVLTF
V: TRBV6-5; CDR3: CASSYGLYNEQFF
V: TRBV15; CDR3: CATSSDFTGDGSYEQYF
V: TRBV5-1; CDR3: CASSSDVGGSYGYTF
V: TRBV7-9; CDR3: CASSSGQTTSPLHF